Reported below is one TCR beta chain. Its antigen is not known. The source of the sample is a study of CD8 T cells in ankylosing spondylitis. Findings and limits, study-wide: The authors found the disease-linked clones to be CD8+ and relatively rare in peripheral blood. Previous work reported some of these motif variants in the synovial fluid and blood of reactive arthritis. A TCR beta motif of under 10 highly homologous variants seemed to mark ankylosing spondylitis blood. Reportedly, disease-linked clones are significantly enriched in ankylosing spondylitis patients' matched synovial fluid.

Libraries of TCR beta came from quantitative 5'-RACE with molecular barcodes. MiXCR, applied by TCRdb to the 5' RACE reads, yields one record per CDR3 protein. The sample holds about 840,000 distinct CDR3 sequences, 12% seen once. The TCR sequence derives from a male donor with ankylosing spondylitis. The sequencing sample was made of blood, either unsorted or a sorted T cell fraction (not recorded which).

Here the CDR3 DNA reads TGCGCCAGCAGCTCCCAGGGAAGTCTTTCCGAGCAGTACTTC. As protein: CASSSQGSLSEQYF. V gene TRBV5-1 combines with J gene TRBJ2-7, with D possibly being TRBD1 (5 bases). The CDR3 extends over 14 amino acids. Germline V gene sequence: CDR1 SGHRS, CDR2 YFSETQ. Trimming pared 3 bases from V and 6 bases from J, leaving 16 bases between. Supplemented by reference TRBV5-1 and TRBJ2-7, the full variable domain reads KAGVTQTPRYLIKTRGQQVTLSCSPISGHRSVSWYQQTPGQGLQFLFEYFSETQRNKGNFPGRFSGRQFSNSRSEMNVSTLELGDSALYLCASSSQGSLSEQYFGPGTRLTVT.